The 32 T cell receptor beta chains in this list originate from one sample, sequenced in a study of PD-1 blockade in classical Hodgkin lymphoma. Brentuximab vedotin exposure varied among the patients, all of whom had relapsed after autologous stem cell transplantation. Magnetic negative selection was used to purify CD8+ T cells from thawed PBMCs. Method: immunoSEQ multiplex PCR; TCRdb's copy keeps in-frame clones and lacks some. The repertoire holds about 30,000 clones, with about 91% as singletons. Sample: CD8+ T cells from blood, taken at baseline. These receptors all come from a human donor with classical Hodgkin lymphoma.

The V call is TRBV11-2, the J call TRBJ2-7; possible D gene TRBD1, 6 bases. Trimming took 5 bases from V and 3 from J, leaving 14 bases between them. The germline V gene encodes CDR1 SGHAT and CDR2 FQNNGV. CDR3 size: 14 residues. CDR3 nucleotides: TGTGCCAGCAGCATGGGGGCCAGCTTCTACGAGCAGTACTTC. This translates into CASSMGASFYEQYF. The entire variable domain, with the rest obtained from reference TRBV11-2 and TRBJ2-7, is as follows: EAGVAQSPRYKIIEKRQSVAFWCNPISGHATLYWYQQILGQGPKLLIQFQNNGVVDDSQLPKDRFSAERLKGVDSTLKIQPAKLEDSAVYLCASSMGASFYEQYFGPGTRLTVT.

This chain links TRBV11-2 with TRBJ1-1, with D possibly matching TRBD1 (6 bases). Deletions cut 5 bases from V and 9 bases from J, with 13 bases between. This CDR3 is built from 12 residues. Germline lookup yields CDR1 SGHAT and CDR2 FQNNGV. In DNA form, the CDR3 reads TGTGCCAGCAGCCTAGGGGGGGTGCAAGCTTTCTTT. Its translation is CASSLGGVQAFF.

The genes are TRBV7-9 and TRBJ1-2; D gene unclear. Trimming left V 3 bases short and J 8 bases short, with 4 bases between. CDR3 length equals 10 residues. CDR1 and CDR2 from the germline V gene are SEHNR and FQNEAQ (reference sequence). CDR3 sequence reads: CASSLDGYTF. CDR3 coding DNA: TGTGCCAGCAGCTTGGACGGCTACACCTTC.

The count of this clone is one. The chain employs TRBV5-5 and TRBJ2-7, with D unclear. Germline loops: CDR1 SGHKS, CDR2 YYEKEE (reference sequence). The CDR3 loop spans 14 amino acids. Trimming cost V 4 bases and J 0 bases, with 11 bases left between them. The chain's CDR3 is CASSRNPSSYEQYF. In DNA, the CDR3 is TGTGCCAGCAGCCGGAACCCCAGCTCCTACGAGCAGTACTTC.

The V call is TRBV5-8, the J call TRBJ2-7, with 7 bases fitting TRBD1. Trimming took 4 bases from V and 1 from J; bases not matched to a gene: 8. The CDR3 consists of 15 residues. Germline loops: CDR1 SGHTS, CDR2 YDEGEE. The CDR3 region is CASSGAGTASYEQYF. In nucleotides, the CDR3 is TGTGCCAGCAGCGGCGCCGGGACAGCTTCCTACGAGCAGTACTTC.

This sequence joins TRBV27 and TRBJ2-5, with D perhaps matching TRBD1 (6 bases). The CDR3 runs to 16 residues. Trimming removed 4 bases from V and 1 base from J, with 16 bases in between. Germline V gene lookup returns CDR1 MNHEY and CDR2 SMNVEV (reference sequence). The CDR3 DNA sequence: TGTGCCAGCAGTTGGGAAATGGGGGCCTCCCAAGAGACCCAGTACTTC. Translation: CASSWEMGASQETQYF.

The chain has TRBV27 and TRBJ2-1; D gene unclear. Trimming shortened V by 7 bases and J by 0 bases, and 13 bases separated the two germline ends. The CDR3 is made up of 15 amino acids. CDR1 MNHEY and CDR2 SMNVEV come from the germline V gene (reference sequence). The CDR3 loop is CASNLLLSSYNEQFF. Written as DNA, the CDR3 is TGTGCCAGCAACCTCTTACTTAGCTCCTACAATGAGCAGTTCTTC.

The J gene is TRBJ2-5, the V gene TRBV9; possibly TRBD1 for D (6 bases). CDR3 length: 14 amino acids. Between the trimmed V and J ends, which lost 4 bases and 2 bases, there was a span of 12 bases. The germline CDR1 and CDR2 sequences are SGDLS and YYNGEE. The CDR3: CASSPRTEQETQYF. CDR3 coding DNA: TGTGCCAGCAGCCCCCGGACAGAACAAGAGACCCAGTACTTC.

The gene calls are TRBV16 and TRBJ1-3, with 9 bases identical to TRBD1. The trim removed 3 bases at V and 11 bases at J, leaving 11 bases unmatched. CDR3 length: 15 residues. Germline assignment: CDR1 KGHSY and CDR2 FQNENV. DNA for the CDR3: TGTGCCAGCAGCCACCCAGGACAGGGGAGCCTCGCCATATATTTT. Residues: CASSHPGQGSLAIYF.

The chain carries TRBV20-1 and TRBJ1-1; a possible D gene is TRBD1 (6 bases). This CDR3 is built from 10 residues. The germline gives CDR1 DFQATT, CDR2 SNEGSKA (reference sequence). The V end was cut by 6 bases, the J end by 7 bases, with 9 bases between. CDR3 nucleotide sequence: TGCAGTGCCTCGGACAGTGAAGCTTTCTTT. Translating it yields CSASDSEAFF.

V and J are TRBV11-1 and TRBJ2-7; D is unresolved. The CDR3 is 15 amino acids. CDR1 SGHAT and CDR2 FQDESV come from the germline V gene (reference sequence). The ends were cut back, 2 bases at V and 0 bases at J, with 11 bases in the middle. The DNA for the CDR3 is TGTGCCAGCAGCTTACAACCGGCAGACTCCTACGAGCAGTACTTC. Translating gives CASSLQPADSYEQYF.

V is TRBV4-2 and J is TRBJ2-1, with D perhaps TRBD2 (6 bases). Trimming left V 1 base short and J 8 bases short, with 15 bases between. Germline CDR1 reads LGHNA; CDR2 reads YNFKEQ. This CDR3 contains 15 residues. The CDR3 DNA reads TGTGCCAGCAGCCAAGGAGTAGGAGGGAGCGATGAGCAGTTCTTC. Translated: CASSQGVGGSDEQFF.

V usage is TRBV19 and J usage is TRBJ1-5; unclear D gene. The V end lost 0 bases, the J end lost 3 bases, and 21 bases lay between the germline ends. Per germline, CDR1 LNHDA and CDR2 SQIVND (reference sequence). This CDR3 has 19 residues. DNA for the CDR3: TGTGCCAGTAGTATAGATGCGACGGTTTGGCAGGTAGACAATCAGCCCCAGCATTTT. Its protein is CASSIDATVWQVDNQPQHF.

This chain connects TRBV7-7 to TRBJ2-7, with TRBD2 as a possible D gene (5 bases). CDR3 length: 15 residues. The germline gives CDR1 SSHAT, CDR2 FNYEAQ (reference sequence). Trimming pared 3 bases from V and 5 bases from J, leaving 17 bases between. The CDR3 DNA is TGTGCCAGCAGCTTGGGCCCCTCTCGGGGTAACGAGCAGTACTTC. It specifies CASSLGPSRGNEQYF. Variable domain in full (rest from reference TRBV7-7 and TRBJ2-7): GAGVSQSPRYKVTKRGQDVTLRCDPISSHATLYWYQQALGQGPEFLTYFNYEAQPDKSGLPSDRFSAERPEGSISTLTIQRTEQRDSAMYRCASSLGPSRGNEQYFGPGTRLTVT.

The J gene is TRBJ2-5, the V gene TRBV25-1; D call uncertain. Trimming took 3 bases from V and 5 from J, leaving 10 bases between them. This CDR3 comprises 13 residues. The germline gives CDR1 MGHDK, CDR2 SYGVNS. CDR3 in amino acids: CASSDQGWETQYF. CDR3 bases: TGTGCCAGCAGTGATCAAGGCTGGGAGACCCAGTACTTC.

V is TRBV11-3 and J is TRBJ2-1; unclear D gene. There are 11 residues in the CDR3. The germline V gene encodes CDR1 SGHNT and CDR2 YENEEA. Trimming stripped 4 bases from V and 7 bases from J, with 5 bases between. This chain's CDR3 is CASSSQNEQFF. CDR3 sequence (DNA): TGTGCCAGCAGCTCACAGAATGAGCAGTTCTTC.

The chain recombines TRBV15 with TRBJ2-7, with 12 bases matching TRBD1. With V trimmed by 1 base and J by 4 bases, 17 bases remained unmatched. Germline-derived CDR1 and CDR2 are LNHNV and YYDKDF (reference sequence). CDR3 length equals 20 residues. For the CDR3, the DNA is TGTGCCACCAGCAGAGCACCGGGACAGGGGGCGAGGGGCCGCTCTTACGAGCAGTACTTC. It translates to CATSRAPGQGARGRSYEQYF.

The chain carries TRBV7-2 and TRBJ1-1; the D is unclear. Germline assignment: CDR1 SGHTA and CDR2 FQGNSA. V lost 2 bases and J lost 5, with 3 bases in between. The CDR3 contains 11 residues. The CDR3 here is CASSLWTEAFF. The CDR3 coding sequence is TGTGCCAGCAGCTTATGGACTGAAGCTTTCTTT.

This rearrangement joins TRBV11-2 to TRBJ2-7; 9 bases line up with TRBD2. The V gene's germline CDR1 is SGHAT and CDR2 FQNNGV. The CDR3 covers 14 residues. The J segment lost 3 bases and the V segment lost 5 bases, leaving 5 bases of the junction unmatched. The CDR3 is CASSPRLADYEQYF. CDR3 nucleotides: TGTGCCAGCAGCCCCCGACTAGCGGACTACGAGCAGTACTTC.

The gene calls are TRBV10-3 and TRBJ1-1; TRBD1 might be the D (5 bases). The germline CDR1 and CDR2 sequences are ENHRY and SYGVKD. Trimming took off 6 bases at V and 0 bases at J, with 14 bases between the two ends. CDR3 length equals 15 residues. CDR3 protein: CAIREETVVNTEAFF. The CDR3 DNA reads TGTGCCATCAGGGAAGAGACAGTAGTGAACACTGAAGCTTTCTTT.

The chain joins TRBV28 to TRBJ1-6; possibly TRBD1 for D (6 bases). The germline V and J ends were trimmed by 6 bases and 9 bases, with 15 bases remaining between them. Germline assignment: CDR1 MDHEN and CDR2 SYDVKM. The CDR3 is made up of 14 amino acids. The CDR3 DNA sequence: TGTGCCAGCAGCCCATCAGGGGTAGGTTCACCCCTCCACTTT. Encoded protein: CASSPSGVGSPLHF.

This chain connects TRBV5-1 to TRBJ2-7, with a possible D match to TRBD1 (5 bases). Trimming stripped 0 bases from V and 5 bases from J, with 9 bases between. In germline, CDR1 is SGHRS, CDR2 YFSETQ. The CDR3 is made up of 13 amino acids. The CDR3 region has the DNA TGCGCCAGCAGCTTGGCAGGGTCCAACGAGCAGTACTTC. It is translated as CASSLAGSNEQYF.

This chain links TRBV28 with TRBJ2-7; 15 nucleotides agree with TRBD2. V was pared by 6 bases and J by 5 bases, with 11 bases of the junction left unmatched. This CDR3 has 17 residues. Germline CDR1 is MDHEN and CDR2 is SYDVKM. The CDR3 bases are TGTGCCAGCAGCCAAAGGACTAGCGGGAGGGCCGCACACGAGCAGTACTTC. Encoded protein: CASSQRTSGRAAHEQYF.

CDR3 region: CASSTPLRDLAGPDIQYF. The DNA of the CDR3 is TGTGCCAGCAGCACCCCCCTGAGGGACCTAGCGGGGCCCGACATTCAGTACTTC. J is TRBJ2-4 and V is TRBV9; TRBD2 agrees at 9 bases. The CDR3 loop spans 18 amino acids. Trimming took 4 bases from V and 8 from J; bases not matched to a gene: 19. Per germline, CDR1 SGDLS and CDR2 YYNGEE.

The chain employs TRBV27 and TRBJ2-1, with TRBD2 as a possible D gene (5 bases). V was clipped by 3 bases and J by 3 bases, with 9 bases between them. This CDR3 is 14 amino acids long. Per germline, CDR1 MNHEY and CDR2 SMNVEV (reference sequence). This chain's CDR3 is CASSLAGNYNEQFF. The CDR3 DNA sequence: TGTGCCAGCAGTTTGGCCGGGAACTACAATGAGCAGTTCTTC.

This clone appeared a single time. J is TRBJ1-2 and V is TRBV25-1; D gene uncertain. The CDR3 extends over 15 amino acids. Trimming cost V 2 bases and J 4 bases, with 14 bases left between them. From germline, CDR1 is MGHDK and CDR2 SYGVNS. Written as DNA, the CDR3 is TGTGCCAGCAGTGAACTTGGGGTAGATACCTATGGCTACACCTTC. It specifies CASSELGVDTYGYTF.

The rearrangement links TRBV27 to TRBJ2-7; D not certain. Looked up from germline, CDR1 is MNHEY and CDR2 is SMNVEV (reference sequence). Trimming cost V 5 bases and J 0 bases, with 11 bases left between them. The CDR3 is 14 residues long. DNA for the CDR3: TGTGCCAGCAGTCGGACCGTAAGCTCCTACGAGCAGTACTTC. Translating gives CASSRTVSSYEQYF.

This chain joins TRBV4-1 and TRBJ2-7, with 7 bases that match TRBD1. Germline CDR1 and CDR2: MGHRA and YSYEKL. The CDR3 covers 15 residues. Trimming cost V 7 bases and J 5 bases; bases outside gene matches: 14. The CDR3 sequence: CASTPGARQGNEQYF. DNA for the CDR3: TGCGCCAGCACCCCCGGGGCGAGACAGGGAAACGAGCAGTACTTC.

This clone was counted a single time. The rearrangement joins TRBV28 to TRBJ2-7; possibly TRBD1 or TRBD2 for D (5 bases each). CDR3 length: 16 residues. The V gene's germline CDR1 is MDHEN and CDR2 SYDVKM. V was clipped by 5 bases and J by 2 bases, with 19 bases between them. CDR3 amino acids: CASSIPQGRRAYEQYF. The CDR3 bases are TGTGCCAGCAGTATACCTCAGGGACGCCGGGCCTACGAGCAGTACTTC. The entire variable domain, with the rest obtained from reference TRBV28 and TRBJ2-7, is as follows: DVKVTQSSRYLVKRTGEKVFLECVQDMDHENMFWYRQDPGLGLRLIYFSYDVKMKEKGDIPEGYSVSREKKERFSLILESASTNQTSMYLCASSIPQGRRAYEQYFGPGTRLTVT.

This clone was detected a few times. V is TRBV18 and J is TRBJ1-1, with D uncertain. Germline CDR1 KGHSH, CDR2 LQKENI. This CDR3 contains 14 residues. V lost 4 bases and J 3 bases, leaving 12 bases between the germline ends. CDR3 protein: CASSLWGSDTEAFF. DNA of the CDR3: TGTGCCAGCTCACTGTGGGGTTCGGACACTGAAGCTTTCTTT.

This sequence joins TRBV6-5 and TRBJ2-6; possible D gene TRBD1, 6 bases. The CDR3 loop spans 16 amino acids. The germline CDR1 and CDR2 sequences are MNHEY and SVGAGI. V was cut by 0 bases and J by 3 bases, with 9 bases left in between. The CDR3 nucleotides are TGTGCCAGCAGTTACTCGTGGGGGCATGGGGCCAACGTCCTGACTTTC. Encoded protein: CASSYSWGHGANVLTF.

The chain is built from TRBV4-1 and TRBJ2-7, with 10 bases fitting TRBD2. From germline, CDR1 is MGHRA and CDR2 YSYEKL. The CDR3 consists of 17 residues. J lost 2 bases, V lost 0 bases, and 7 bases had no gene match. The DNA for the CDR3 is TGCGCCAGCAGCCAAGACCGCGGGACTAGCGAGACCTACGAGCAGTACTTC. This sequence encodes CASSQDRGTSETYEQYF.